The next 12 T cell receptor beta chains were all read from a single sample in a study of blood T cell repertoires in COVID-19. Assay used: immunoSEQ multiplex PCR; TCRdb lists only in-frame clones, some missing. The data hold 250,000 or so clones, with 75% to 90% observed a single time. Sample: peripheral blood. The origin of the receptors is a man aged 30 to 45 with active or convalescent COVID-19.

The chain employs TRBV10-1 and TRBJ2-2; D is possibly TRBD1 (5 bases). V was clipped by 3 bases and J by 6 bases, with 11 bases between them. The CDR3 length is 14 residues. CDR1 and CDR2 (germline): WNHNN, SYGVQD (reference sequence). CDR3 region: CASSDWTISGELFF. In DNA form, the CDR3 reads TGCGCCAGCAGTGACTGGACAATCTCCGGGGAGCTGTTTTTT.

The V gene is TRBV25-1, the J gene TRBJ1-1; D perhaps matches TRBD1 (6 bases). The CDR3 length is 15 residues. Deletions cut 6 bases from V and 4 bases from J, with 18 bases between. The germline CDR1 and CDR2 sequences are MGHDK and SYGVNS. CDR3 amino acids: CASRGDTATGTEAFF. The CDR3 DNA is TGTGCCAGCAGAGGGGACACCGCAACCGGCACTGAAGCTTTCTTT.

V and J are TRBV5-1 and TRBJ1-5; TRBD1 matches at 8 bases. Germline V gene sequence: CDR1 SGHRS, CDR2 YFSETQ. This CDR3 has 16 residues. J gave up 0 bases and V 4 bases, and 6 bases lay outside the gene matches. Here the CDR3 DNA reads TGCGCCAGCAGCCCAGGGACAGGTAATAGCAATCAGCCCCAGCATTTT. Encoded protein: CASSPGTGNSNQPQHF.

The V and J genes are TRBV6-5 and TRBJ2-7, with D possibly being TRBD1 (5 bases). This CDR3 is 15 amino acids long. The germline CDR1 and CDR2 sequences are MNHEY and SVGAGI. The germline V and J ends were trimmed by 7 bases and 1 base, with 17 bases remaining between them. CDR3 in DNA: TGTGCCAGCAACCTACAGGTACAAGATTCCTACGAGCAGTACTTC. Translation gives CASNLQVQDSYEQYF.

The V gene is TRBV30, the J gene TRBJ1-6; D remains ambiguous. Germline CDR1 is GTSNPN and CDR2 is SVGIG (reference sequence). Trimming removed 2 bases at V and 1 base at J, with 15 bases between. The CDR3 is 17 amino acids. In nucleotides, the CDR3 is TGTGCCTGGAGTACCGGGGTGTGGGGATCCTATAATTCACCCCTCCACTTT. Translating it yields CAWSTGVWGSYNSPLHF.

This clone was picked up a small number of times. The CDR3 sequence: CASSYGHEQFF. The CDR3 DNA is TGTGCCAGCAGTTACGGGCATGAGCAGTTCTTC. The rearrangement uses TRBV6-5 and TRBJ2-1; D is undetermined. V was cut by 2 bases and J by 8 bases, with 4 bases left in between. CDR3 length equals 11 residues. CDR1 is MNHEY and CDR2 is SVGAGI in the germline V gene.

The V and J genes are TRBV7-2 and TRBJ1-4; no reliable D call. CDR1 and CDR2 (germline): SGHTA, FQGNSA. V lost 1 base to trimming and J lost 7 bases, with 13 bases between them. This CDR3 comprises 15 residues. The CDR3 region has the DNA TGTGCCAGCAGCTTAGATGCCATTGGAGGTGAAAAACTGTTTTTT. Translated: CASSLDAIGGEKLFF.

The J gene is TRBJ2-3, the V gene TRBV11-2, with D possibly TRBD2 on 7 matching bases. From germline, CDR1 is SGHAT and CDR2 FQNNGV. This CDR3 comprises 15 residues. V lost 1 base and J lost 5, with 13 bases in between. Written as DNA, the CDR3 is TGTGCCAGCAGCTTAGGCGGGGGCCGGGGAGATACGCAGTATTTT. Its protein product is CASSLGGGRGDTQYF.

The gene calls are TRBV11-2 and TRBJ2-7; possibly TRBD2 for D (6 bases). Germline V lookup: CDR1 SGHAT, CDR2 FQNNGV. Trimming removed 2 bases at V and 5 bases at J, with 10 bases between. This CDR3 is built from 13 residues. The CDR3 sequence is CASSLNGGNEQYF. The CDR3, as DNA: TGTGCCAGCAGCTTAAACGGGGGTAACGAGCAGTACTTC. The full variable domain, with the rest looked up from reference TRBV11-2 and TRBJ2-7, is EAGVAQSPRYKIIEKRQSVAFWCNPISGHATLYWYQQILGQGPKLLIQFQNNGVVDDSQLPKDRFSAERLKGVDSTLKIQPAKLEDSAVYLCASSLNGGNEQYFGPGTRLTVT.

CDR3 coding DNA: TGCGCCAGCAGCTCATGGTCAGGGGACGGTGAAAAACTGTTTTTT. Protein sequence: CASSSWSGDGEKLFF. This sequence joins TRBV5-1 and TRBJ1-4, with a weak D call TRBD1 (6 bases). This CDR3 is 15 amino acids long. The germline V gene encodes CDR1 SGHRS and CDR2 YFSETQ. V shed 3 bases and J shed 7 bases, with 16 bases lying between them.

V usage is TRBV6-5 and J usage is TRBJ1-4; TRBD1 matches 7 bases. The germline V gene encodes CDR1 MNHEY and CDR2 SVGAGI. The V gene end was trimmed by 6 bases and the J gene end by 8 bases; junction bases not matched to a gene: 12. The CDR3 is made up of 15 amino acids. CDR3 coding DNA: TGTGCCAGCAGGAGGTCTGACAGGGTGGAAGAAAAACTGTTTTTT. As protein: CASRRSDRVEEKLFF.

The gene calls are TRBV3-1 (or the pseudogene TRBV3-2) and TRBJ2-6; D may be TRBD2 (5 bases). There are 17 residues in the CDR3. The germline V and J ends were trimmed by 1 base and 0 bases, with 10 bases remaining between them. Germline lookup yields CDR1 LGHDT and CDR2 YNNKEL (reference sequence). The CDR3 region is CASSQVARNSGANVLTF. The CDR3, as DNA: TGTGCCAGCAGCCAAGTAGCGAGAAACTCTGGGGCCAACGTCCTGACTTTC.